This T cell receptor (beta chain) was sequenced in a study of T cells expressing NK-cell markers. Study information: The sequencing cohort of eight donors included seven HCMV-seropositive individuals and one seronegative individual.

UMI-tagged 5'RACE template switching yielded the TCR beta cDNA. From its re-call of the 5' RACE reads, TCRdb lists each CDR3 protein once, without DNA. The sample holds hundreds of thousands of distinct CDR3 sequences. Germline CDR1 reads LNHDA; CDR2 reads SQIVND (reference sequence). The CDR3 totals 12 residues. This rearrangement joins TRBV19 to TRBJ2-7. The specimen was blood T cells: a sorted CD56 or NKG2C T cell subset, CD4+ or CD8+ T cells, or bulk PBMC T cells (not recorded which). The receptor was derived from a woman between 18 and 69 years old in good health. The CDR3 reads CASSIGGFEQYF.